The clone carrying this TCR beta chain appeared a few times. Its antigen is currently unknown. The data stem from a study of early T cells in non-severe SARS-CoV-2 infection. Study in general: Unsorted whole blood bulk RNA was sequenced, with unpaired chains. Points from the study as a whole: Using VDJdb, the matching emphasized anti-spike CD8 responses while missing private and CD4 specificities.

Germline V lookup: CDR1 SGHRS, CDR2 YFSETQ. The CDR3 extends over 13 amino acids. V was pared by 2 bases and J by 8 bases, with 13 bases between. Each cDNA molecule carried a unique molecular identifier. TCRdb processed the 5' RACE reads anew with MiXCR; each CDR3 protein has one entry. This table holds tens of thousands of distinct CDR3 sequences, under 30% found once. The input for sequencing was whole blood, taken at baseline. The chain links TRBV5-1 to TRBJ1-2; TRBD1 is a possible D gene (6 bases). The sequence was collected from an adult who was a healthcare worker with PCR-confirmed SARS-CoV-2 infection or an uninfected control (not recorded which). Here the CDR3 DNA reads TGCGCCAGCAGCTTAGGGGGAACGCAAGGCTACACCTTC. It codes for CASSLGGTQGYTF.